A selection of T cell receptor beta chains follows, all from one sample in a study of cytomegalovirus exposure and HLA in healthy donors. Using immunoSEQ multiplex PCR, the repertoire was profiled, and TCRdb retains in-frame clones only, with some absent. This sample has 140,000 or so clones, with around two thirds found just once. Source material: PBMCs. The receptors were sampled from a male donor in good health and CMV-seronegative. Each CDR3 is given with its conserved first and last residue. D genes are given only for firm matches. Clone size, where shown, is once, few, many, or a class for clones that have expanded.

CDR3 protein | CDR3 DNA | CDR3 length | D gene | clone size | J gene | V gene
CASSLDYTDTQYF | TGTGCCAGCAGTTTAGACTACACAGATACGCAGTATTTT | 13 | . | . | TRBJ2-3 | TRBV28
CATTQGNNSPLHF | TGTGCCACTACACAGGGGAACAATTCACCCCTCCACTTT | 13 | TRBD1 | . | TRBJ1-6 | TRBV2
CASTPGTGSGNTIYF | TGTGCCAGCACCCCGGGGACAGGGTCTGGAAACACCATATATTTT | 15 | TRBD1 | medium-sized | TRBJ1-3 | TRBV7-8
CASSFAGQNYGYTF | TGTGCCAGCAGCTTTGCGGGACAGAACTATGGCTACACCTTC | 14 | TRBD1 | . | TRBJ1-2 | TRBV11-1
CASSLAFGGGGDTGELFF | TGTGCCAGCAGCTTGGCCTTCGGGGGCGGGGGAGACACCGGGGAGCTGTTTTTT | 18 | . | . | TRBJ2-2 | TRBV5-4
CASSSKTGSTDTQYF | TGCGCCAGCAGCTCAAAGACAGGTAGCACAGATACGCAGTATTTT | 15 | . | once | TRBJ2-3 | TRBV5-1
CASSEESGSHTDTQYF | TGTGCCAGCAGCGAGGAATCGGGGTCCCACACAGATACGCAGTATTTT | 16 | . | . | TRBJ2-3 | TRBV5-4
CASKDTANSYNSPLHF | TGTGCCAGCAAAGACACCGCCAACTCCTATAATTCACCCCTCCACTTT | 16 | . | . | TRBJ1-6 | TRBV28
CASRVTGGSGELFF | TGTGCCAGCAGAGTAACAGGGGGTAGCGGGGAGCTGTTTTTT | 14 | TRBD1 | . | TRBJ2-2 | TRBV28
CASSERQGDSTDTQYF | TGCGCCAGCAGCGAACGACAGGGGGACAGCACAGATACGCAGTATTTT | 16 | TRBD1 | . | TRBJ2-3 | TRBV5-1
CASSLTTTTDTQYF | TGTGCCAGCAGCTTAACCACAACAACAGATACGCAGTATTTT | 14 | . | . | TRBJ2-3 | TRBV7-9
CASRRTQGDNEKLFF | TGTGCCAGCAGACGAACGCAGGGGGATAATGAAAAACTGTTTTTT | 15 | TRBD1 | . | TRBJ1-4 | TRBV28
CSVGLAGVNSYEQYF | TGCAGCGTTGGACTAGCGGGGGTAAACTCCTACGAGCAGTACTTC | 15 | TRBD2 | few | TRBJ2-7 | TRBV29-1
CASSSRGHRTEAFF | TGTGCCAGCAGTTCCAGGGGGCACAGAACTGAAGCTTTCTTT | 14 | TRBD1 | . | TRBJ1-1 | TRBV28
CSLSGTGDPSNYGYTF | TGCAGCCTATCCGGGACGGGAGACCCTTCTAACTATGGCTACACCTTC | 16 | . | . | TRBJ1-2 | TRBV29-1
CASSPGAGETQYF | TGTGCCAGCAGCCCCGGTGCAGGGGAGACCCAGTACTTC | 13 | . | . | TRBJ2-5 | TRBV7-3
CASSLVGQTNEKLFF | TGTGCCAGCAGCTTAGTGGGGCAGACTAATGAAAAACTGTTTTTT | 15 | . | once | TRBJ1-4 | TRBV7-2
CASSGGGTGEQYF | TGTGCCAGTTCTGGCGGGGGGACGGGGGAGCAGTACTTC | 13 | TRBD2 | . | TRBJ2-7 | TRBV19
CASSDGNTDTQYF | TGCGCCAGCAGTGACGGGAACACAGATACGCAGTATTTT | 13 | . | once | TRBJ2-3 | TRBV10-1
CASSLGTGYTNEKLFF | TGTGCCAGCAGTTTAGGGACAGGTTATACTAATGAAAAACTGTTTTTT | 16 | TRBD1 | . | TRBJ1-4 | TRBV28
CASSRGPGYEQPQHF | TGTGCCAGCAGCCGAGGCCCCGGGTACGAACAGCCCCAGCATTTT | 15 | . | . | TRBJ1-5 | TRBV7-2
CASSLGWTGRETQYF | TGTGCCAGCAGCTTGGGTTGGACAGGGCGGGAGACCCAGTACTTC | 15 | TRBD1 | . | TRBJ2-5 | TRBV5-6
CAISESQVQETQYF | TGTGCCATCAGTGAGTCCCAGGTCCAAGAGACCCAGTACTTC | 14 | . | . | TRBJ2-5 | TRBV10-3
CASSLGQSDEQYF | TGCGCCAGCAGCCTTGGACAGAGCGACGAGCAGTACTTC | 13 | . | few | TRBJ2-7 | TRBV5-1
CASNLGQGAPGGYTF | TGTGCCAGTAATCTCGGACAGGGGGCGCCGGGTGGCTACACCTTC | 15 | TRBD1 | . | TRBJ1-2 | TRBV19
CASSALPGGSTDTQYF | TGTGCCAGCAGCGCCTTGCCCGGGGGGAGCACAGATACGCAGTATTTT | 16 | TRBD2 | . | TRBJ2-3 | TRBV9
CASSARDTFWEGGYTF | TGTGCCAGCAGCGCGCGGGACACCTTTTGGGAGGGCGGCTACACCTTC | 16 | . | . | TRBJ1-2 | TRBV9
CASSRRQGLSSPLHF | TGTGCCAGCAGCCGCAGACAGGGCTTAAGTTCACCCCTCCACTTT | 15 | TRBD1 | . | TRBJ1-6 | TRBV11-1
CSVVGGDHSYEQYF | TGCAGCGTTGTCGGCGGGGACCACTCCTACGAGCAGTACTTC | 14 | . | . | TRBJ2-7 | TRBV29-1
CASSPGVQTGYGYTF | TGTGCCAGCAGCCCGGGAGTCCAAACGGGCTATGGCTACACCTTC | 15 | . | few | TRBJ1-2 | TRBV7-2
CASTTLQGGYGYTF | TGTGCCAGCACCACACTACAGGGGGGCTATGGCTACACCTTC | 14 | TRBD1 | . | TRBJ1-2 | TRBV6-5
CASSMKQGDQPQHF | TGTGCCAGTAGTATGAAACAGGGCGATCAGCCCCAGCATTTT | 14 | . | . | TRBJ1-5 | TRBV19
CASSAGQGLNSPLHF | TGTGCCAGCAGCGCGGGACAGGGACTGAATTCACCCCTCCACTTT | 15 | TRBD1 | . | TRBJ1-6 | TRBV9
CASSARQGYQPQHF | TGTGCCAGCAGTGCCCGACAGGGGTATCAGCCCCAGCATTTT | 14 | TRBD1 | . | TRBJ1-5 | TRBV6-5
CASSPAGGLETQYF | TGTGCCAGCAGCCCTGCAGGGGGGCTCGAGACCCAGTACTTC | 14 | . | . | TRBJ2-5 | TRBV6-6
CASSSILTSGGGYNEQFF | TGTGCCAGCAGCTCCATACTAACTAGCGGGGGGGGCTACAATGAGCAGTTCTTC | 18 | TRBD2 | . | TRBJ2-1 | TRBV5-4
CASSFTVTLTEQFF | TGTGCCAGCAGCTTTACCGTGACTCTTACTGAGCAGTTCTTC | 14 | . | . | TRBJ2-1 | TRBV11-2
CAISESTGTGNTDTQYF | TGTGCCATCAGTGAGTCGACCGGGACAGGAAACACAGATACGCAGTATTTT | 17 | TRBD1 | . | TRBJ2-3 | TRBV10-3
CASSPRTLNTEAFF | TGTGCCAGTAGTCCGCGGACACTTAACACTGAAGCTTTCTTT | 14 | . | . | TRBJ1-1 | TRBV19
CASTRTGTGGVEQYF | TGTGCCAGCACCCGAACCGGGACAGGGGGCGTCGAGCAGTACTTC | 15 | TRBD1 | . | TRBJ2-7 | TRBV6-6
CASSWGQGDSNQPQHF | TGTGCCAGCAGCTGGGGACAGGGAGATAGCAATCAGCCCCAGCATTTT | 16 | TRBD1 | . | TRBJ1-5 | TRBV7-9
CASSPGDRNTEAFF | TGTGCCAGCAGTCCGGGGGACCGGAACACTGAAGCTTTCTTT | 14 | . | . | TRBJ1-1 | TRBV28
CASSSEGGNTEAFF | TGTGCCAGCAGCTCCGAGGGTGGGAACACTGAAGCTTTCTTT | 14 | . | . | TRBJ1-1 | TRBV11-2
CASGSGSGGYTF | TGTGCCAGCGGTAGCGGGTCCGGGGGCTACACCTTC | 12 | . | . | TRBJ1-2 | TRBV2
CAWSATGSGQPQHF | TGTGCCTGGAGTGCTACAGGGAGCGGTCAGCCCCAGCATTTT | 14 | . | few | TRBJ1-5 | TRBV30
CASPPIGNQPQHF | TGCGCCAGCCCTCCCATAGGCAATCAGCCCCAGCATTTT | 13 | . | . | TRBJ1-5 | TRBV10-2
CASSLGQAADTEAFF | TGCGCCAGCAGCTTGGGACAGGCCGCGGACACTGAAGCTTTCTTT | 15 | . | . | TRBJ1-1 | TRBV5-1
CASSKVGGNTEAFF | TGTGCCAGCTCGAAAGTGGGGGGTAACACTGAAGCTTTCTTT | 14 | . | . | TRBJ1-1 | TRBV6-1
CASNRGNEKLFF | TGTGCCAGCAACAGGGGTAATGAAAAACTGTTTTTT | 12 | TRBD1 | . | TRBJ1-4 | TRBV2
CASSPGTGYEQYF | TGTGCCAGTAGTCCCGGGACAGGCTACGAGCAGTACTTC | 13 | TRBD1 | . | TRBJ2-7 | TRBV19
CASSLSGGPYNEQFF | TGTGCCAGCAGCCTTAGCGGGGGCCCCTACAATGAGCAGTTCTTC | 15 | TRBD2 | . | TRBJ2-1 | TRBV9
CASSFSLTDGYTF | TGTGCCAGCAGCTTCTCTCTTACAGATGGCTACACCTTC | 13 | . | . | TRBJ1-2 | TRBV11-2